This T cell receptor beta chain was sequenced in a study of cytomegalovirus exposure and HLA in healthy donors. The V gene's germline CDR1 is MDHEN and CDR2 SYDVKM. V lost 3 bases and J lost 2, with 8 bases in between. This CDR3 spans 14 amino acids. Vbeta (60) and Jbeta (13) primers were used in the PCR. Profiling relied on immunoSEQ multiplex PCR, and the TCRdb table lists in-frame clones only, not all of them. This table holds 55,000 to 65,000 clones, more than 70% found once. The sequenced sample consisted of PBMCs. This TCR came from a young man in good health and CMV-seropositive. The chain has TRBV28 and TRBJ1-3; weak D call: TRBD1 (5 bases). CDR3 DNA: TGTGCCAGCAGTTTCACAGGTCCTGGAAACACCATATATTTT. Its protein product is CASSFTGPGNTIYF.